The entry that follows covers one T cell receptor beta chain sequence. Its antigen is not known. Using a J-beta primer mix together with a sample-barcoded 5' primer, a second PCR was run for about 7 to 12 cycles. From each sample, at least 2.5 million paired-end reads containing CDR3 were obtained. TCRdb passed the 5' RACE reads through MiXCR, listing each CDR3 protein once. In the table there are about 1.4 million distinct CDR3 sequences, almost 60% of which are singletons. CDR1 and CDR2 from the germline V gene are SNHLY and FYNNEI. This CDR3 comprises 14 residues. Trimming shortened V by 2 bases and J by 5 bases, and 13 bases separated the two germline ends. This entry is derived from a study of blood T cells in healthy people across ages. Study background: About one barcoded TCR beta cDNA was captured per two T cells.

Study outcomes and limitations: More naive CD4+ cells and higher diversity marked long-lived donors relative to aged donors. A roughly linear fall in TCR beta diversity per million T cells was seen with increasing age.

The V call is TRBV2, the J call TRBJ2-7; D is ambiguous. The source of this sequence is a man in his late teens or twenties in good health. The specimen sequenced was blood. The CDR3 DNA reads TGTGCCAGCAGTGAAAATCCAAAAGAGGACGAGCAGTACTTC. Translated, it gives CASSENPKEDEQYF.